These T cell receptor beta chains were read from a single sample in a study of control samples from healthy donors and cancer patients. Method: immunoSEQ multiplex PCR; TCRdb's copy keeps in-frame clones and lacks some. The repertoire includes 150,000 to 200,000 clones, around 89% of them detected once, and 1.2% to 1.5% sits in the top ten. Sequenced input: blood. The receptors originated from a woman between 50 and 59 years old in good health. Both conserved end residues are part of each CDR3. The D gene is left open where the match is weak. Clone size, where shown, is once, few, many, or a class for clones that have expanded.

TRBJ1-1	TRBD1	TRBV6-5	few	TGTGCCAGCAGGAAACAGGGGTATCCTGAAGCTTTCTTT	CASRKQGYPEAFF
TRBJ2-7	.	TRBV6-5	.	TGTGCCAGCAAACGACAGGCATCCCCCTACGAGCAGTACTTC	CASKRQASPYEQYF
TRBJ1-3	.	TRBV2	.	TGTGCCAGCAGTGAAGAGTCAGGAAACACCATATATTTT	CASSEESGNTIYF
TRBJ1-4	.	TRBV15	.	TGCGCCACCAGCATCCGGGGGGGGAATGAAAAACTGTTTTTT	CATSIRGGNEKLFF
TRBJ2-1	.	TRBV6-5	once	TGTGCCAGCAGTTACTCGTTCGGTAGGGATGAGCAGTTCTTC	CASSYSFGRDEQFF
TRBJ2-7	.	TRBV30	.	TGTGCCTGGAGGGGCCGGGACCGCTACTCCTACGAGCAGTACTTC	CAWRGRDRYSYEQYF
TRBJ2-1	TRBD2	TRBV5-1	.	TGCGCCAGCAGCTTTGTGACTAGCGGGGGGGACTCCTACAATGAGCAGTTCTTC	CASSFVTSGGDSYNEQFF
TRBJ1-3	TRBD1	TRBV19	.	TGTGCCAGTAGTATTCGACAGGGAGGTGGAAACACCATATATTTT	CASSIRQGGGNTIYF
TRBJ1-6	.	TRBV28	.	TGTGCCAGCAGACGCGTGACCATGATCGGGACCCATAATTCACCCCTCCACTTT	CASRRVTMIGTHNSPLHF
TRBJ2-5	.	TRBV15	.	TGTGCCACCAGCCCGATCAAACTAGATCGTCGTCAAGAGACCCAGTACTTC	CATSPIKLDRRQETQYF
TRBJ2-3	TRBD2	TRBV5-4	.	TGTGCCAGCCAACTCGGCGGGGGGCCTTTTGGAGATACGCAGTATTTT	CASQLGGGPFGDTQYF
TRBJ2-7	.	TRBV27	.	TGTGCCAGCAGTAGTGGGAACTCCTACGAGCAGTACTTC	CASSSGNSYEQYF
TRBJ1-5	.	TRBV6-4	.	TGTGCCAGCAGTGACGGAAGTCAGCCCCAGCATTTT	CASSDGSQPQHF
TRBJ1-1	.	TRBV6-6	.	TGTGCCAGCAGTGGGGACACTGAAGCTTTCTTT	CASSGDTEAFF
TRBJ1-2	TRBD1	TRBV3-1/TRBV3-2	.	TGTGCCAGCAGCCAACTAGGACAGGCGGGCTACACCTTC	CASSQLGQAGYTF
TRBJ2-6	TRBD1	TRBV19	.	TGTGCCGCGTGCGAGACAGGGCATTCCCCTGGGGCCAACGTCCTGACTTTC	CAACETGHSPGANVLTF